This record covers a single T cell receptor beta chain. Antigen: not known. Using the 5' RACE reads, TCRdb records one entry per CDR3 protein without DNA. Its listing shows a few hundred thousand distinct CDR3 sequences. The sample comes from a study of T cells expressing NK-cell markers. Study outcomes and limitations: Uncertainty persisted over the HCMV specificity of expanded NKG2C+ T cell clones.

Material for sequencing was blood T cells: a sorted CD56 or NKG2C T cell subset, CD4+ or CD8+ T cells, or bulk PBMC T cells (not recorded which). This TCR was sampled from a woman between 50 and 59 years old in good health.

CDR3 sequence reads: CAISRLSGRTDTQYF. The chain combines TRBV10-3 with TRBJ2-3; TCRdb's D call, TRBD2, is unchecked because there is no DNA. The CDR3 loop spans 15 amino acids. From germline, CDR1 is ENHRY and CDR2 SYGVKD.